Listed here are 21 T cell receptor beta chains from one sample, sequenced in a study of blood T cell repertoires in COVID-19. The data were produced by immunoSEQ multiplex PCR, yet TCRdb's version contains in-frame clones alone and is incomplete. The sample records 250,000 to 400,000 clones, approximately 89% being singletons. The sequencing input was peripheral blood. The receptor set was obtained from a woman younger than 45 with COVID-19, enrolled during active disease.

This chain connects TRBV19 to TRBJ1-1, with a weak D call TRBD1 (5 bases). Germline V gene sequence: CDR1 LNHDA, CDR2 SQIVND (reference sequence). V was trimmed by 1 base and J by 5 bases, leaving 17 bases between them. The CDR3 has 16 residues. CDR3 amino acids: CASSIGGVTRRTEAFF. The DNA of the CDR3 is TGTGCCAGTAGTATAGGGGGGGTCACAAGGAGGACTGAAGCTTTCTTT.

V usage is TRBV5-1 and J usage is TRBJ1-1; tentative D call: TRBD1 (5 bases). Trimming removed 3 bases from V and 0 bases from J, with 9 bases in between. The CDR3 runs 14 residues. Germline CDR1 and CDR2: SGHRS and YFSETQ. The CDR3 DNA sequence: TGCGCCAGCAGCTGGGGCAGGGTGAACACTGAAGCTTTCTTT. Translated: CASSWGRVNTEAFF.

The chain recombines TRBV7-8 with TRBJ2-7, with D perhaps TRBD2 (6 bases). Germline CDR1 is SGHVS and CDR2 is FQNEAQ. With 1 base removed from V and 1 base from J, the gap between germline ends came to 14 bases. This CDR3 contains 16 residues. CDR3 amino acids: CASSLEEGMGSYEQYF. Written as DNA, the CDR3 is TGTGCCAGCAGCTTAGAGGAGGGGATGGGGTCCTACGAGCAGTACTTC.

The rearrangement uses TRBV10-1 and TRBJ2-3; no reliable D call. Germline V gene sequence: CDR1 WNHNN, CDR2 SYGVQD (reference sequence). The CDR3 totals 16 residues. The V end lost 3 bases, the J end lost 2 bases, and 15 bases lay between the germline ends. The CDR3 DNA is TGCGCCAGCAGTGAAAAGAGCCTTCTTATCACAGATACGCAGTATTTT. Its translation: CASSEKSLLITDTQYF.

This sequence joins TRBV5-1 and TRBJ2-1; a possible D gene is TRBD2 (6 bases). Germline V gene sequence: CDR1 SGHRS, CDR2 YFSETQ. The CDR3 covers 14 residues. V shed 4 bases and J shed 6 bases, with 14 bases lying between them. The CDR3 loop is CASSVVGGPNEQFF. The CDR3 DNA is TGCGCCAGCAGCGTTGTGGGAGGTCCCAATGAGCAGTTCTTC.

The chain uses TRBV6-5 and TRBJ2-5, with D perhaps TRBD2 (5 bases). Trimming took off 0 bases at V and 7 bases at J, with 12 bases between the two ends. CDR1 and CDR2 (germline): MNHEY, SVGAGI. The CDR3 has 14 residues. The DNA for the CDR3 is TGTGCCAGCAGTTACTCGAGAGACGCGGGGACCCAGTACTTC. Its translation is CASSYSRDAGTQYF.

This sequence joins TRBV6-5 and TRBJ2-1; 13 bases fit TRBD2. Germline V CDR1 and CDR2: MNHEY, SVGAGI. With 2 bases clipped from V and 6 bases from J, the junction kept 4 bases outside the gene matches. The CDR3 is made up of 16 amino acids. The CDR3 DNA reads as TGTGCCAGCAGTTACACTAGCGGGGGGGAGGTCAATGAGCAGTTCTTC. Translating it yields CASSYTSGGEVNEQFF.

This chain joins TRBV7-2 and TRBJ2-3; D may be TRBD2 (5 bases). Germline loops: CDR1 SGHTA, CDR2 FQGNSA. This CDR3 is built from 14 residues. V lost 6 bases to trimming and J lost 4 bases, with 14 bases between them. CDR3 sequence reads: CASSLNRGADTQYF. The CDR3 nucleotides read TGTGCCAGCAGTCTAAATCGGGGAGCAGATACGCAGTATTTT.

The CDR3 here is CASSLVQGIGTEAFF. CDR3 coding DNA: TGCGCCAGCAGCTTGGTACAGGGCATCGGCACTGAAGCTTTCTTT. The rearrangement joins TRBV5-1 to TRBJ1-1; tentative D call: TRBD1 (6 bases). CDR1 is SGHRS and CDR2 is YFSETQ in the germline V gene. The V end lost 0 bases, the J end lost 4 bases, and 13 bases lay between the germline ends. This CDR3 has 15 amino acids.

The chain is built from TRBV7-9 and TRBJ1-3, with D tentatively TRBD1 (5 bases). Germline CDR1 and CDR2: SEHNR and FQNEAQ (reference sequence). Trimming stripped 3 bases from V and 4 bases from J, with 22 bases between. The CDR3 is 18 residues long. CDR3 amino acids: CASSFSAGRRSSGNTIYF. CDR3 nucleotide sequence: TGTGCCAGCAGCTTTTCGGCAGGGAGGAGGTCAAGCGGAAACACCATATATTTT. The entire variable domain, with the rest obtained from reference TRBV7-9 and TRBJ1-3, is as follows: DTGVSQNPRHKITKRGQNVTFRCDPISEHNRLYWYRQTLGQGPEFLTYFQNEAQLEKSRLLSDRFSAERPKGSFSTLEIQRTEQGDSAMYLCASSFSAGRRSSGNTIYFGEGSWLTVV.

The chain carries TRBV18 and TRBJ2-1, with a possible D match to TRBD2 (5 bases). The V end lost 3 bases, the J end lost 4 bases, and 7 bases lay between the germline ends. CDR1 and CDR2 (germline): KGHSH, LQKENI. There are 13 residues in the CDR3. CDR3 nucleotide sequence: TGTGCCAGCTCACCGCTAGCATACAATGAGCAGTTCTTC. The encoded protein is CASSPLAYNEQFF.

The chain links TRBV6-5 to TRBJ2-6; D uncertain. There are 14 residues in the CDR3. Trimming left V 5 bases short and J 5 bases short, with 10 bases between. The V gene's germline CDR1 is MNHEY and CDR2 SVGAGI. The CDR3 loop is CASSTYGRANVLTF. CDR3 bases: TGTGCCAGCAGTACCTACGGTCGGGCCAACGTCCTGACTTTC.

The chain links TRBV27 to TRBJ1-2, with TRBD1 identical over 7 bases. After removal of 7 bases from V and 7 bases from J, the junction contained 15 bases not matched to a gene. Germline V gene data show CDR1 as MNHEY and CDR2 as SMNVEV (reference sequence). The length of the CDR3 is 15 residues. CDR3 nucleotide sequence: TGTGCCAGCACCTCTGACAGGGAGGTATGGCGTGGCTACACCTTC. Protein product: CASTSDREVWRGYTF.

A single count supports this clone. The gene calls are TRBV30 and TRBJ2-5; tentative D call: TRBD2 (5 bases). V was pared by 0 bases and J by 1 base, with 24 bases between. The CDR3 covers 19 residues. Germline CDR1 is GTSNPN and CDR2 is SVGIG (reference sequence). The CDR3 reads CAWSVFPGIVGQFQETQYF. The CDR3, as DNA: TGTGCCTGGAGTGTATTCCCCGGGATAGTTGGGCAGTTCCAAGAGACCCAGTACTTC.

This clone turned up a few times. The rearrangement uses TRBV19 and TRBJ1-5, with D tentatively TRBD1 (5 bases). The ends were cut back, 6 bases at V and 0 bases at J, with 12 bases in the middle. This CDR3 has 15 amino acids. Germline CDR1 reads LNHDA; CDR2 reads SQIVND (reference sequence). The CDR3: CASRFKGNSNQPQHF. The CDR3 DNA reads as TGTGCCAGTAGATTCAAGGGGAATAGCAATCAGCCCCAGCATTTT.

The chain uses TRBV5-1 and TRBJ1-4, with D maybe TRBD1 (6 bases). CDR3 length: 15 residues. CDR1 and CDR2 (germline): SGHRS, YFSETQ. V lost 3 bases and J lost 5, with 14 bases in between. The CDR3 reads CASSSQGSQNEKLFF. CDR3 bases: TGCGCCAGCAGCTCACAGGGATCGCAGAATGAAAAACTGTTTTTT.

This rearrangement joins TRBV15 to TRBJ1-2; TRBD1 matches 8 bases. Germline assignment: CDR1 LNHNV and CDR2 YYDKDF (reference sequence). This CDR3 contains 16 residues. V was clipped by 0 bases and J by 4 bases; unmatched bases: 7. CDR3 residues: CATSRDFSGQVYGYTF. In DNA form, the CDR3 reads TGTGCCACCAGCAGAGATTTCTCGGGACAGGTCTATGGCTACACCTTC.

CDR3 nucleotides: TGTGCCAGCAGAACTGACAGGGAGAATGCGGTTGAAGCTTTCTTT. Translated, it gives CASRTDRENAVEAFF. The gene calls are TRBV6-5 and TRBJ1-1, with 7 nucleotides matching TRBD1. There are 15 residues in the CDR3. V dropped 6 bases and J dropped 7; count of bases not matched to a gene: 14. CDR1 is MNHEY and CDR2 is SVGAGI in the germline V gene.

This chain joins TRBV19 and TRBJ1-5; 11 positions agree with TRBD1. V lost 6 bases, J lost 0 bases, and 7 bases stayed unmatched. Per the germline V gene, CDR1 is LNHDA and CDR2 is SQIVND (reference sequence). This CDR3 has 17 residues. CDR3 in DNA: TGTGCCAGTAGAGGACAGGGGGCAACCCTTAGCAATCAGCCCCAGCATTTT. It is translated as CASRGQGATLSNQPQHF.

The J gene is TRBJ2-1, the V gene TRBV28; D unresolved. CDR1 and CDR2 (germline): MDHEN, SYDVKM. The CDR3 totals 14 residues. Deletions cut 7 bases from V and 9 bases from J, with 19 bases between. The CDR3 DNA reads as TGTGCCAGCACCTCCAGTGGAGTTCTCCGTGAGCAGTTCTTC. Its translation is CASTSSGVLREQFF.

This chain joins TRBV12-3 or TRBV12-4 and TRBJ2-1; 8 nucleotides align to TRBD1. The ends lost 6 bases at V and 9 bases at J; junction bases unmatched: 4. The CDR3 sequence is 12 residues long. CDR3 coding DNA: TGTGCCAGCAGCCCCGACAGGGGTGAGCAGTTCTTC. Protein: CASSPDRGEQFF.